This passage covers 29 T cell receptor beta chains from one sample sequenced in a study of blood T cell repertoires in COVID-19. The data were produced by immunoSEQ multiplex PCR, yet TCRdb's version contains in-frame clones alone and is incomplete. Seen here are about 200,000 clones, over 60% observed once, and the top ten hold around 5.4%. Sequencing was performed on peripheral blood. The origin of the receptors is a woman aged 70-85 years with acute or convalescent COVID-19.

This clone was counted a single time. The rearrangement uses TRBV19 and TRBJ1-2, with TRBD1 identical over 7 bases. The CDR3 sequence is 14 residues long. The V gene end was trimmed by 4 bases and the J gene end by 2 bases; junction bases not matched to a gene: 4. Germline lookup yields CDR1 LNHDA and CDR2 SQIVND (reference sequence). The CDR3 loop is CASSKGDRNYGYTF. CDR3 DNA: TGTGCCAGTAGTAAGGGGGACAGAAACTATGGCTACACCTTC.

A few counts support this clone. V is TRBV5-1 and J is TRBJ1-1, with D unresolved. Trimming shortened V by 4 bases and J by 0 bases, and 10 bases separated the two germline ends. CDR3 length equals 14 residues. Germline values: CDR1 SGHRS, CDR2 YFSETQ. The CDR3: CASSQHNMNTEAFF. CDR3 nucleotide sequence: TGCGCCAGCAGCCAACATAACATGAACACTGAAGCTTTCTTT.

This chain links TRBV6-4 with TRBJ1-2; TRBD1 aligns across 7 bases. V gave up 2 bases and J gave up 4 bases; unmatched junction bases: 10. CDR3 length: 16 residues. CDR1 is MRHNA, CDR2 SNTAGT, per germline. In nucleotides, the CDR3 is TGTGCCAGCAGTGACCAACCCGCGACAGGGACCTATGGCTACACCTTC. Amino acid sequence: CASSDQPATGTYGYTF.

The V call is TRBV25-1, the J call TRBJ1-4; D gene ambiguous. V lost 7 bases, J lost 6 bases, and 18 bases lay in between. From germline, CDR1 is MGHDK and CDR2 SYGVNS. The CDR3 contains 15 residues. The CDR3 DNA sequence: TGTGCCAGCATGAGAGGAGGGCGGGTCGATGAAAAACTGTTTTTT. Translating gives CASMRGGRVDEKLFF.

The J gene is TRBJ2-2, the V gene TRBV7-9, with 10 bases fitting TRBD1. The CDR3 has 16 amino acids. The V segment lost 1 base and the J segment 4 bases; nucleotides outside the gene matches: 3. Per germline, CDR1 SEHNR and CDR2 FQNEAQ (reference sequence). The CDR3 loop reads CASSLGTGGITGELFF. As DNA, the CDR3 is TGTGCCAGCAGCTTAGGGACAGGGGGGATCACCGGGGAGCTGTTTTTT.

This clone was detected once. The chain has TRBV18 and TRBJ1-1, with 10 nucleotides matching TRBD1. Germline V gene data show CDR1 as KGHSH and CDR2 as LQKENI. The CDR3 runs 15 residues. V was clipped by 5 bases and J by 1 base; unmatched bases: 4. The CDR3, as DNA: TGTGCCAGCTCAGGGACAGGGGTCGCGAACACTGAAGCTTTCTTT. It codes for CASSGTGVANTEAFF.

This chain connects TRBV21-1 to TRBJ2-7; TRBD2, the D gene given by the table, was not confirmed from the DNA. TRBV21-1 is a listed pseudogene. This CDR3 region has 13 residues. This chain's CDR3 is CASSTLGEGEQYF. CDR3 sequence (DNA): TGTGCCAGCAGCACCTTGGGGGAGGGGGAGCAGTACTTC.

The chain combines TRBV20-1 with TRBJ2-1; no firm D call. Trimming pared 3 bases from V and 0 bases from J, leaving 24 bases between. The CDR3 is made up of 19 amino acids. Per the germline V gene, CDR1 is DFQATT and CDR2 is SNEGSKA (reference sequence). The CDR3 spells CSASSVATATWSSYNEQFF. CDR3 nucleotide sequence: TGCAGTGCTAGTTCGGTAGCAACCGCCACTTGGAGCTCCTACAATGAGCAGTTCTTC.

CDR3 loop: CATGGWEEQYF. The CDR3 bases are TGTGCCACCGGAGGGTGGGAAGAGCAGTACTTC. The chain joins TRBV19 to TRBJ2-7; tentative D call: TRBD2 (6 bases). Per the germline V gene, CDR1 is LNHDA and CDR2 is SQIVND (reference sequence). This CDR3 has 11 residues. V gave up 10 bases and J gave up 7 bases, with 14 bases separating them.

In this sample, this clone turned up a few times. The V and J genes are TRBV11-2 and TRBJ2-1, with D hard to call. Trimming took 5 bases from V and 4 from J, leaving 12 bases between them. The CDR3 is 14 amino acids. Germline V gene lookup returns CDR1 SGHAT and CDR2 FQNNGV. DNA of the CDR3: TGTGCCAGCAGCCCGGGTTTTACATACAATGAGCAGTTCTTC. Protein product: CASSPGFTYNEQFF. Together with reference TRBV11-2 and TRBJ2-1, the CDR3 gives the full variable domain: EAGVAQSPRYKIIEKRQSVAFWCNPISGHATLYWYQQILGQGPKLLIQFQNNGVVDDSQLPKDRFSAERLKGVDSTLKIQPAKLEDSAVYLCASSPGFTYNEQFFGPGTRLTVL.

J is TRBJ1-6 and V is TRBV6-5, with D possibly being TRBD1 (6 bases). The V gene's germline CDR1 is MNHEY and CDR2 SVGAGI. This CDR3 region has 15 residues. Trimming pared 7 bases from V and 8 bases from J, leaving 18 bases between. As DNA, the CDR3 is TGTGCCAGCACATCAGAGGGGGTTACAGATTCACCCCTCCACTTT. It codes for CASTSEGVTDSPLHF.

There are a few counts of this clone. The rearrangement uses TRBV24-1 and TRBJ1-5, with D possibly TRBD1 on 6 matching bases. CDR1 and CDR2 (germline): KGHDR, SFDVKD. Trimming cost V 4 bases and J 11 bases, with 14 bases left between them. The CDR3 contains 13 residues. CDR3 in amino acids: CATSDPQGRTQHF. CDR3 in DNA: TGTGCCACCAGTGACCCACAGGGAAGGACCCAGCATTTT.

The chain carries TRBV19 and TRBJ2-3; D may be TRBD2 (6 bases). Per germline, CDR1 LNHDA and CDR2 SQIVND (reference sequence). V lost 4 bases and J lost 2, with 10 bases in between. The CDR3 runs 14 residues. CDR3 DNA: TGTGCCAGTAGTACCTGGGACTCCACAGATACGCAGTATTTT. Translated, it gives CASSTWDSTDTQYF. Full variable domain (rest looked up from reference TRBV19 and TRBJ2-3): DGGITQSPKYLFRKEGQNVTLSCEQNLNHDAMYWYRQDPGQGLRLIYYSQIVNDFQKGDIAEGYSVSREKKESFPLTVTSAQKNPTAFYLCASSTWDSTDTQYFGPGTRLTVL.

This chain links TRBV27 with TRBJ1-2; 8 bases fit TRBD1. The junction had 3 bases not matched to a gene; V was cut back by 3 bases and J by 6 bases. The germline CDR1 and CDR2 sequences are MNHEY and SMNVEV (reference sequence). CDR3 length: 13 amino acids. Here the CDR3 DNA reads TGTGCCAGCAGTTTTGCGACAGGGGATGGCTACACCTTC. Its protein is CASSFATGDGYTF.

This clone was detected only once. This sequence joins TRBV6-6 and TRBJ1-5, with a weak D call TRBD1 (6 bases). The V and J ends lost 1 base and 4 bases respectively, with 14 bases between them. The CDR3 length is 16 residues. Germline V gene lookup returns CDR1 MNHNY and CDR2 SVGAGI (reference sequence). The CDR3 here is CASSYFPAGENQPQHF. The CDR3 region has the DNA TGTGCCAGCAGTTACTTTCCGGCAGGGGAAAATCAGCCCCAGCATTTT.

The chain combines TRBV29-1 with TRBJ1-2, with D uncertain. There are 13 residues in the CDR3. Looked up from germline, CDR1 is SQVTM and CDR2 is ANQGSEA. Between the trimmed V and J ends, which lost 4 bases and 2 bases, there was a span of 11 bases. DNA of the CDR3: TGCAGCGTTGTCTCCAGGTACAACTATGGCTACACCTTC. It is translated as CSVVSRYNYGYTF.

The J gene is TRBJ2-1, the V gene TRBV19; no clear D. Trimming removed 1 base from V and 6 bases from J, with 7 bases in between. The CDR3 spans 13 residues. CDR1 and CDR2 (germline): LNHDA, SQIVND (reference sequence). The CDR3 loop reads CASSIGNGNEQFF. CDR3 sequence (DNA): TGTGCCAGTAGTATAGGAAACGGCAATGAGCAGTTCTTC.

A few counts support this clone. This sequence joins TRBV6-1 and TRBJ2-1; D possibly corresponds to TRBD2 (6 bases). The CDR3 spans 16 residues. Germline V CDR1 and CDR2: MNHNS, SASEGT. The V end was cut by 2 bases, the J end by 5 bases, with 16 bases between. CDR3 in DNA: TGTGCCAGCAGTGAATACGCGGGGCGGCAGGACAATGAGCAGTTCTTC. Encoded protein: CASSEYAGRQDNEQFF.

The chain links TRBV10-3 to TRBJ2-3; 7 bases are a match to TRBD2. Germline CDR1 and CDR2: ENHRY and SYGVKD. V gave up 2 bases and J gave up 6 bases; unmatched junction bases: 5. The CDR3 length is 14 residues. The CDR3 reads CAISEGLAVDTQYF. Here the CDR3 DNA reads TGTGCCATCAGTGAGGGCCTAGCGGTGGATACGCAGTATTTT.

The chain is built from TRBV27 and TRBJ2-2, with TRBD1 as a possible D gene (6 bases). Germline loops: CDR1 MNHEY, CDR2 SMNVEV (reference sequence). This CDR3 has 14 residues. Trimming pared 7 bases from V and 0 bases from J, leaving 9 bases between. The CDR3 DNA follows: TGTGCCAGCAACGGGACACCGAACACCGGGGAGCTGTTTTTT. As protein: CASNGTPNTGELFF.

V usage is TRBV5-1 and J usage is TRBJ2-1, with D possibly being TRBD1 (7 bases). The CDR3 consists of 14 residues. Trimming stripped 7 bases from V and 5 bases from J, with 16 bases between. Germline values: CDR1 SGHRS, CDR2 YFSETQ. This CDR3 reads CASATGTPDNEQFF. The CDR3 region has the DNA TGCGCCAGCGCGACAGGGACTCCGGACAATGAGCAGTTCTTC. Using reference TRBV5-1 and TRBJ2-1 for the parts outside the CDR3, the full variable domain is KAGVTQTPRYLIKTRGQQVTLSCSPISGHRSVSWYQQTPGQGLQFLFEYFSETQRNKGNFPGRFSGRQFSNSRSEMNVSTLELGDSALYLCASATGTPDNEQFFGPGTRLTVL.

The V gene is TRBV5-1, the J gene TRBJ2-1; a possible D gene is TRBD2 (5 bases). V lost 3 bases, J lost 3 bases, and 19 bases lay in between. The CDR3 loop spans 17 amino acids. Looked up from germline, CDR1 is SGHRS and CDR2 is YFSETQ. This CDR3 is CASSSLLSAELYNEQFF. For the CDR3, the DNA is TGCGCCAGCAGCTCCCTCCTCTCAGCGGAGCTCTACAATGAGCAGTTCTTC.

The CDR3 sequence is CAISVMERDTQYF. The CDR3, as DNA: TGTGCCATCAGTGTGATGGAGCGAGATACGCAGTATTTT. This chain connects TRBV10-3 to TRBJ2-3; D is ambiguous. V dropped 4 bases and J dropped 5 bases, with 10 bases sitting between them. The CDR3 is made up of 13 amino acids. Germline V gene data show CDR1 as ENHRY and CDR2 as SYGVKD.

This chain joins TRBV6-5 and TRBJ1-4; no clear D gene. Germline CDR1 MNHEY, CDR2 SVGAGI. The CDR3 contains 15 residues. The V end lost 0 bases, the J end lost 8 bases, and 13 bases lay between the germline ends. CDR3 DNA sequence: TGTGCCAGCAGTTACTCGCCTTTGAGTCGGGAAAAACTGTTTTTT. This gives the protein CASSYSPLSREKLFF.

This chain joins TRBV5-6 and TRBJ1-1; possibly TRBD1 for D (6 bases). Trimming removed 0 bases from V and 1 base from J, with 10 bases in between. Germline V gene lookup returns CDR1 SGHDT and CDR2 YYEEEE. This CDR3 has 15 residues. The CDR3 DNA sequence: TGTGCCAGCAGCTTGGTGGGGGCAGAGAACACTGAAGCTTTCTTT. Its protein is CASSLVGAENTEAFF.

The V gene is TRBV19, the J gene TRBJ1-2; D call uncertain. V lost 5 bases and J 5 bases, leaving 12 bases between the germline ends. This CDR3 has 13 residues. CDR1 and CDR2 from the germline V gene are LNHDA and SQIVND (reference sequence). Written as DNA, the CDR3 is TGTGCCAGTAGTCCTGAGAGGTGGTATGGCTACACCTTC. The encoded protein is CASSPERWYGYTF.

The chain couples TRBV7-2 to TRBJ1-5, with a tentative D call TRBD1 (5 bases). This CDR3 has 15 amino acids. With 3 bases removed from V and 7 bases from J, the gap between germline ends came to 16 bases. The germline V gene encodes CDR1 SGHTA and CDR2 FQGNSA. The CDR3 DNA sequence: TGTGCCAGCAGCTTTTCGGGGGTAGGAGTACAGCCCCAGCATTTT. This sequence encodes CASSFSGVGVQPQHF.

CDR3 residues: CASSMEGRRTGELFF. CDR3 DNA sequence: TGTGCCAGTAGTATGGAGGGAAGGCGCACCGGGGAGCTGTTTTTT. The genes are TRBV19 and TRBJ2-2; TRBD2 is a possible D gene (6 bases). The CDR3 is made up of 15 amino acids. V dropped 3 bases and J dropped 4 bases, with 12 bases sitting between them. Germline V gene data show CDR1 as LNHDA and CDR2 as SQIVND (reference sequence).

This clone was observed a handful of times. V and J are TRBV19 and TRBJ1-5; 8 bases fit TRBD1. Germline trimming cut 5 bases from V and 7 bases from J; bases unmatched to any gene: 13. The length of the CDR3 is 16 residues. Germline loops: CDR1 LNHDA, CDR2 SQIVND (reference sequence). CDR3 sequence: CASSSTLPGGGQPQHF. The CDR3 DNA follows: TGTGCCAGTAGTTCCACCCTCCCAGGGGGCGGACAGCCCCAGCATTTT.